This TCR beta chain is drawn from a study of cytomegalovirus exposure and HLA in healthy donors. CDR3 length: 19 residues. V lost 2 bases and J lost 5; bases outside the gene matches: 11. The germline gives CDR1 MNHEY, CDR2 SMNVEV (reference sequence). In the PCR, 60 Vbeta and 13 Jbeta primers were used. Profiling relied on immunoSEQ multiplex PCR, and the TCRdb table lists in-frame clones only, not all of them. The listing records more than 70,000 clones. The sequence was collected from a woman aged 60 to 75 in good health and CMV-seronegative. Sequencing was carried out using PBMCs. The J gene is TRBJ2-5, the V gene TRBV27, with 16 bases identical to TRBD2. The CDR3 DNA reads as TGTGCCAGCAGTTTAAAACCACCGGGACTAGCGGGAGGGCGCGAGACCCAGTACTTC. Amino acids: CASSLKPPGLAGGRETQYF.